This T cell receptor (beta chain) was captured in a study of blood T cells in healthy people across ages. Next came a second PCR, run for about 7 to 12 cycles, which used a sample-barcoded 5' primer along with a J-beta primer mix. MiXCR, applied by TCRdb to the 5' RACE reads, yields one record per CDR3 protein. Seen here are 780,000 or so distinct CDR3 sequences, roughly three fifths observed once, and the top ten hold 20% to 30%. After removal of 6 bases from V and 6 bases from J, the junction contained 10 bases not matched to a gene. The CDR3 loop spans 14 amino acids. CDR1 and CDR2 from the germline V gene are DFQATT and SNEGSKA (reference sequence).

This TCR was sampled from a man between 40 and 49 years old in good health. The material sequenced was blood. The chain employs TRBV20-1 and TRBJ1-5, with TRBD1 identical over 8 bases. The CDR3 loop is CSAKGGTGGQPQHF. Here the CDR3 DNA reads TGCAGTGCCAAGGGGGGGACAGGAGGTCAGCCCCAGCATTTT.